This TCR beta chain came from a study of blood T cell repertoires in COVID-19. At the level of the study: The study drew acute and convalescent COVID-19 samples from the United States, Italy and Spain. In each case, the material was cDNA or gDNA derived from T cells, B-cell-depleted T cells, or PBMCs.

Per the study methods: Nucleated cell counts were estimated from reference gene primer amplification. Profiling relied on immunoSEQ multiplex PCR, and the TCRdb table lists in-frame clones only, not all of them. That table is the source of V, J and clone size, and D and trimming were worked out from the DNA. The table has approximately 70,000 clones, roughly 80% seen once. V lost 11 bases to trimming and J lost 8 bases; unmatched junction nucleotides: 7. The length of the CDR3 is 11 residues. Germline V gives CDR1 LNHDA, CDR2 SQIVND (reference sequence). This chain connects TRBV19 to TRBJ1-2; 8 nucleotides match TRBD1. This sequence originates from an older woman with acute or convalescent COVID-19. Sequencing used peripheral blood. CDR3 DNA sequence: TGTGCCGGGAGACAGGGGAGAGGCTACACCTTC. This sequence encodes CAGRQGRGYTF.